This T cell receptor (beta chain) was identified during a study of T-cell reconstitution after alpha-beta-depleted transplantation in children (dated by TCRdb to about 2016). Study-wide context: Using TCR repertoire profiling, the study quantitatively followed how T-cell immune reconstitution unfolded in children after TCRalphabeta/CD19-depleted allogeneic hematopoietic cell transplantation.

Broader findings and caveats from the paper: The apparently early alphabetaT-cell count recovery about two months after transplant was reportedly dependent on only several hundred rapidly expanded clones derived from non-depleted graft cells. Hyperexpanded clone frequencies declined over subsequent months; after one year, T-cell counts and TCRbeta diversity were mostly attributed to newly produced T cells. In some patients, the high TCRbeta diversity seen at day 60 was put down to recipient T cells and intrathymic progenitors that had survived conditioning.

According to the study, the label for this sample's treatment or condition signals: allogeneic hematopoietic cell transplantation with graft depleted of TCRalphabeta T cells and CD19 B cells. The children who served as transplant recipients had been given grafts of TCRalphabeta/CD19-depleted allogeneic hematopoietic cells. Remarks on this clonotype: The antigen it binds to is not known. Base qualities were left out, and no much larger clone turns up one base away.

Library construction relied on PCR. Instrument on record: Illumina HiSeq 2500. Molecular barcoding was employed in the preparation of TCR libraries, with unique molecular identifiers being used to normalize TCRbeta repertoire quantification. TCRdb took the public reads, trimmed them with fastp at Q25, ran MiXCR for clone calling and kept in-frame beta chains. Every CDR3 protein is listed once, alongside the most common genes and DNA of its rows. The sample contains approximately 350,000 distinct CDR3 sequences, about a sixth of them found a single time. The biggest ten clones account for roughly 41% of the sample. The input for sequencing was PBMCs, mostly from graft donor cells, taken 360 days after TCRalphabeta/CD19-depleted stem cell transplant. The TCR originated in a male patient aged 2-9 years who had a stem cell transplant for acute lymphoblastic leukemia, so the T cells may come from the graft donor.

The DNA sequence is TGCGCCAGCAGCATTCAGGGATGGGGCTACACCTTC. Translated, this gives CASSIQGWGYTF. This chain is built from TRBV5-1 and TRBJ1-2; the D gene is possibly TRBD1, with 5 bases matching. The CDR3, cysteine through phenylalanine, is 12 amino acids long. Just the 36-base CDR3 DNA is kept, in frame starting at base 1. Reading the germline V gene gives CDR1 SGHRS and CDR2 YFSETQ. The junction carries 12 bases between V and J, which are trimmed by 4 bases and 8 bases respectively.